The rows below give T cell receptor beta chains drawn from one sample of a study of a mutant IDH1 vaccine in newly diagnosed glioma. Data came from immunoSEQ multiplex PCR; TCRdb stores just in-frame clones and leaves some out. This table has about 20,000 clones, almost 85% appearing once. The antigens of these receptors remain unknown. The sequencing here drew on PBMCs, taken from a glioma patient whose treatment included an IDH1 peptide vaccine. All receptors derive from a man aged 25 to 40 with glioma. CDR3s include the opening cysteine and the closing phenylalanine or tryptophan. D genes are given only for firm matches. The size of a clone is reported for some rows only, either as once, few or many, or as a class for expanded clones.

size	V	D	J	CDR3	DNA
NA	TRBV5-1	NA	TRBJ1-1	CASSWGGLNTEAFF	TGCGCCAGCAGCTGGGGGGGCCTGAACACTGAAGCTTTCTTT
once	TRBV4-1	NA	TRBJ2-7	CASSLVSSPGSYEQYF	TGCGCCAGCAGCCTGGTTTCGAGTCCTGGGAGCTACGAGCAGTACTTC
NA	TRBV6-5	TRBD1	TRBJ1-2	CASHPGTAYGYTF	TGTGCCAGCCACCCCGGGACAGCATATGGCTACACCTTC
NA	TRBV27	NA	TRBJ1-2	CASSPGTTDRYGYTF	TGTGCCAGTAGTCCTGGGACAACCGACCGCTATGGCTACACCTTC
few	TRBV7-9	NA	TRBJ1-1	CASSSPPLAEAFF	TGTGCCAGCAGCTCGCCTCCTCTCGCTGAAGCTTTCTTT
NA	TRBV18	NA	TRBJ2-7	CASSPPGGSYEQYF	TGTGCCAGCTCACCACCGGGGGGATCCTACGAGCAGTACTTC
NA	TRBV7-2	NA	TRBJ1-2	CASSFRTSYGYTF	TGTGCCAGCAGCTTTAGGACATCCTATGGCTACACCTTC
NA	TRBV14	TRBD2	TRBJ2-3	CASSQYLAGGSDTQYF	TGTGCCAGCAGCCAGTACCTAGCGGGAGGTAGTGATACGCAGTATTTT
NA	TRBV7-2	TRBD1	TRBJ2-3	CASSIWTGDTDTQYF	TGTGCCAGCAGCATCTGGACAGGGGACACAGATACGCAGTATTTT
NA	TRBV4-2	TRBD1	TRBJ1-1	CASSQETGRVNTEAFF	TGTGCCAGCAGCCAGGAGACAGGGAGGGTGAACACTGAAGCTTTCTTT
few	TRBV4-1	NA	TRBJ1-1	CASSPGDTEAFF	TGCGCCAGCAGCCCTGGAGACACTGAAGCTTTCTTT
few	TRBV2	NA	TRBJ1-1	CASMRVENTEAFF	TGTGCCAGCATGAGGGTGGAGAACACTGAAGCTTTCTTT
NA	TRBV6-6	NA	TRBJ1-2	CASRGGVLNYGYTF	TGTGCCAGCAGAGGGGGGGTGCTCAACTATGGCTACACCTTC
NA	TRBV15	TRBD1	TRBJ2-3	CATSSPNRGEDTQYF	TGTGCCACCAGCAGCCCCAACAGGGGGGAAGATACGCAGTATTTT
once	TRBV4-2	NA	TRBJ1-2	CASSPRGGIDYGYTF	TGTGCCAGCAGCCCAAGAGGGGGGATTGACTATGGCTACACCTTC
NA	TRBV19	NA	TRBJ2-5	CASSIWTEETQYF	TGTGCCAGTAGTATATGGACAGAAGAGACCCAGTACTTC
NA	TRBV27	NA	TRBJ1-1	CASSSTSEAEAFF	TGTGCCAGCAGTTCCACCTCTGAAGCCGAAGCTTTCTTT
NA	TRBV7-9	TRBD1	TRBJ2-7	CASSFGRGRVGYEQYF	TGTGCCAGCAGCTTCGGCAGGGGGCGCGTGGGCTACGAGCAGTACTTC
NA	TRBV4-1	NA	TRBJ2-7	CASSQVGDTSYEQYF	TGCGCCAGCAGCCAAGTGGGGGACACTTCCTACGAGCAGTACTTC
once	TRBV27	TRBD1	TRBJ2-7	CASSPGQGLTYEQYF	TGTGCCAGCAGCCCAGGACAGGGGCTAACCTACGAGCAGTACTTC
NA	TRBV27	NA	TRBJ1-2	CASSNIEENYGYTF	TGTGCCAGCAGCAACATCGAGGAGAACTATGGCTACACCTTC
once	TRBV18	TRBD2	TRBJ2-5	CASSPSRAGGYQETQYF	TGTGCCAGCTCACCATCGAGGGCGGGAGGTTACCAAGAGACCCAGTACTTC
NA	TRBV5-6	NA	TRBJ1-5	CASSFFFLAENRNQPQHF	TGTGCCAGCAGCTTCTTTTTCTTAGCTGAAAACCGGAATCAGCCCCAGCATTTT
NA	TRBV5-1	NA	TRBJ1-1	CASSSHTDTEAFF	TGCGCCAGCAGCTCACACACGGACACTGAAGCTTTCTTT
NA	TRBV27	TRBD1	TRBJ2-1	CASSLTGGSSYNEQFF	TGTGCCAGCAGTCTTACAGGGGGGAGCTCCTACAATGAGCAGTTCTTC
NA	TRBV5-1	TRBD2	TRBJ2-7	CASSLSGTSGYEQYF	TGCGCCAGCAGCTTATCCGGGACTAGCGGCTACGAGCAGTACTTC
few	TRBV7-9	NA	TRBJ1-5	CASSLAGSNQPQHF	TGTGCCAGCAGCTTAGCTGGAAGCAATCAGCCCCAGCATTTT
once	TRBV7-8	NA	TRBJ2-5	CASSLEARLQETQYF	TGTGCCAGCAGCTTAGAGGCGCGGCTCCAAGAGACCCAGTACTTC
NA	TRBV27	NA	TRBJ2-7	CASSLLGASATEEGGQYF	TGTGCCAGCAGTTTACTGGGCGCGTCAGCGACAGAAGAGGGCGGGCAGTACTTC
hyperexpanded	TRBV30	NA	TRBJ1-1	CAWSYDTEAFF	TGTGCCTGGAGTTACGACACTGAAGCTTTCTTT